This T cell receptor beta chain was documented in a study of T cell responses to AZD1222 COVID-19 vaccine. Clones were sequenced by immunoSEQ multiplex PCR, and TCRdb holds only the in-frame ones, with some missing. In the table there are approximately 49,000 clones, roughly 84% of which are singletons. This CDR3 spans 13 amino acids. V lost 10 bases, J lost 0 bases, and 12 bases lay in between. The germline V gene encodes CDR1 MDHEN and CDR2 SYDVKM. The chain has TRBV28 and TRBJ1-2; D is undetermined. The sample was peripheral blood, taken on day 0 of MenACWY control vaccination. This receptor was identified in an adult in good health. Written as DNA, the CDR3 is TGTGCCACCGCGCTGGTTACTAACTATGGCTACACCTTC. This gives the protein CATALVTNYGYTF.